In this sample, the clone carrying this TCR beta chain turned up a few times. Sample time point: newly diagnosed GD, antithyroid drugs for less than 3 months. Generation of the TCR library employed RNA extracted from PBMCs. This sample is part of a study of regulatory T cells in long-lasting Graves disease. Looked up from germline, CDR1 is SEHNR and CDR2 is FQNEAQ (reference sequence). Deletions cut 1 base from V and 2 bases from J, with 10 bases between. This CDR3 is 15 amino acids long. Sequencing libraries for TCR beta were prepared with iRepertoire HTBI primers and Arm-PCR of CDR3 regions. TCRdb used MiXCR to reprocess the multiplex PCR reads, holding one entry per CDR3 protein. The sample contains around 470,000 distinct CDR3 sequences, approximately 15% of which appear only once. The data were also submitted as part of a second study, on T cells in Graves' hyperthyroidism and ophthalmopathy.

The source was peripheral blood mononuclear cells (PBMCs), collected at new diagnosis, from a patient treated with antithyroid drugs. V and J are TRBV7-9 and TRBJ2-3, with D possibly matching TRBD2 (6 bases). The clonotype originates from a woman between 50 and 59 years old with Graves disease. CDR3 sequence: CASSLGRDFTDTQYF. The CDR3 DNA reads TGTGCCAGCAGCTTAGGGCGGGATTTCACAGATACGCAGTATTTT.